This T cell receptor (beta chain) was found in a study of shared clonotypes between healthy human individuals. CD4+ cells yielded CD45RA+ naive and CD45RA-negative memory subsets. About this clone: As yet, its antigen is unknown.

The assay was immunoSEQ multiplex PCR, and TCRdb's table has in-frame clones only and misses some. This table holds millions of clones, around 94% found once. Study-wide findings and caveats: Clonotype sharing among donors likely depends on sequencing depth. Naive subsets typically showed greater estimated richness than memory subsets.

CDR1 SGDLS and CDR2 YYNGEE come from the germline V gene. There are 16 residues in the CDR3. The J segment lost 4 bases and the V segment lost 3 bases, leaving 9 bases of the junction unmatched. The TCR originated in a man aged 18 to 29 in good health. Sequenced input: naive CD4+ T cells sorted from blood. Documented subset: CD45RA+ positively selected. The rearrangement uses TRBV9 and TRBJ2-7; 11 bases agree with TRBD1. The CDR3 DNA sequence: TGTGCCAGCAGCGCCTACGGGACAGGGGGAATGTACGAGCAGTACTTC. Protein sequence: CASSAYGTGGMYEQYF.